This section outlines one T cell receptor (beta chain) sequence together with its context. Its matching antigen is unknown. The source of the sample is a study of cytomegalovirus exposure and HLA in healthy donors. General study results and limits: Clusters of TCRs from the first cohort tended to co-occur in the 120 or so validation repertoires (as a later analysis found). In vitro, a few CMV-associated chains proved specific for CMV antigens. For cytomegalovirus status, the classifier reportedly gave diagnoses with high specificity and sensitivity.

Repertoires were generated with immunoSEQ multiplex PCR, while TCRdb's copy carries only in-frame clones and drops some. The sample shows roughly 150,000 clones, about 86% of them seen only once. The ends lost 4 bases at V and 8 bases at J; junction bases unmatched: 8. Looked up from germline, CDR1 is SGHRS and CDR2 is YFSETQ. This CDR3 is 15 amino acids long. The rearrangement uses TRBV5-1 and TRBJ1-4, with 10 bases that match TRBD1. This sequence originates from a woman aged 25 to 45 in good health and CMV-seronegative. The sample comprised PBMCs. Written as DNA, the CDR3 is TGCGCCAGCAGCGTGGGACAGGGGACGGAAGAAAAACTGTTTTTT. Translated: CASSVGQGTEEKLFF.